This record covers a single T cell receptor beta chain. The junction departs from germline at one end; a sequencing error may be responsible. The CDR3 extends over 13 amino acids. In germline, CDR1 is SQVTM, CDR2 ANQGSEA. The template used for profiling TCR beta VDJ and CDR3 was genomic DNA. TCRdb re-analysed the reads in MiXCR, keeping a single row per CDR3 protein. The sample lists under 200,000 distinct CDR3 sequences, over 70% occurring once. All sequencing subjects had displayed CD8+CD57+ cell expansion on flow cytometry. This sample stems from a study of CD8+CD57+ T cells in acquired aplastic anemia. About the research overall: Each DNA sample taken from sorted CD4+ and CD8+ cells came to 3 to 4 ug on average.

The sequenced material came from sorted CD4+, CD8+, or CD8+CD57+ T cells (not recorded which) from PBMCs. This clonotype was obtained from a human donor with aplastic anemia. This chain connects TRBV29-1 to TRBJ1-1, with 7 bases fitting TRBD1. The CDR3 region has the DNA TGCAGCGTTTCAGGGGGAGCTTACACTGAAGCTTTCTTC. Translation: CSVSGGAYTEAFF.